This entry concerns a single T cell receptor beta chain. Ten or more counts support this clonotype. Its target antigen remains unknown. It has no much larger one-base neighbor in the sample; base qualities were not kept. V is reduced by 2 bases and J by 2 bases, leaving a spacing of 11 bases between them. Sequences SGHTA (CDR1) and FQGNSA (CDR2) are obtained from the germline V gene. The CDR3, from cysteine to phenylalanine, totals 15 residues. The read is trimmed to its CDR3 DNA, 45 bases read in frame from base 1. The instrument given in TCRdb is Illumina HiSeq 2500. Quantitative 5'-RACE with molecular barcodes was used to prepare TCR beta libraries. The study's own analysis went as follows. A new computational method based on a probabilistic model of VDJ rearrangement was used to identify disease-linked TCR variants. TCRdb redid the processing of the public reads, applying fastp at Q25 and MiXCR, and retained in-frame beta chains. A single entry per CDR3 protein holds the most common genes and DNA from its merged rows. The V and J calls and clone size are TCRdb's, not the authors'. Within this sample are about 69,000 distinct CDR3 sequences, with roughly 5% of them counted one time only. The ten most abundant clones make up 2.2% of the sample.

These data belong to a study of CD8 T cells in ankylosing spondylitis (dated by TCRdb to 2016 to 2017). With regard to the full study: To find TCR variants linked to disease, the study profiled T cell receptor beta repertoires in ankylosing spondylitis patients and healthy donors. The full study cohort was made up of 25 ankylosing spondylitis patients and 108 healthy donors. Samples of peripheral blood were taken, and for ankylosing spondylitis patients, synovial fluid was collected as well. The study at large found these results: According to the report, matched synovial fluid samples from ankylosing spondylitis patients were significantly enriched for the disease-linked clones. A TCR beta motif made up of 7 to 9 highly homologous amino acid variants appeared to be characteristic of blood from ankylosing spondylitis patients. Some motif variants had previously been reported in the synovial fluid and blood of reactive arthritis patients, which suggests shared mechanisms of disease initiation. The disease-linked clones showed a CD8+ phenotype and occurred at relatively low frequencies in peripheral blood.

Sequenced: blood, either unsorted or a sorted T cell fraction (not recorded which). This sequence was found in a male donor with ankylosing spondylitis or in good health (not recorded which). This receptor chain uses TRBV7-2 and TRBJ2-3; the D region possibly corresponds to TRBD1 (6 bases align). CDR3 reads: CASSLMGHDTDTQYF. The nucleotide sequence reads TGTGCCAGCAGCTTAATGGGACATGACACAGATACGCAGTATTTT.